Listed below are T cell receptor beta chains from one sample, sequenced in a study of blood T cell repertoires in COVID-19. This table comes from immunoSEQ multiplex PCR, and its TCRdb copy is limited to in-frame clones, with some not included. The sample lists around 230,000 clones; approximately 88% were seen once. Sample: PBMCs or T cells enriched from blood (not recorded which). Source of these receptors: a man between 18 and 29 years old with acute COVID-19. Each CDR3 is given with its conserved first and last residue. A D gene is named only where the DNA matches it firmly. Clone size is shown for a subset of rows, as once, few, many or a class of expanded clone.

j_call d_call v_call clone_size cdr3_aa cdr3_nt
TRBJ2-7 - TRBV19 once CASNGRDDYEQYF TGTGCCAGCAATGGGCGGGACGATTACGAGCAGTACTTC
TRBJ2-2 - TRBV24-1 - CATMRYSGELFF TGTGCCACCATGAGATACAGTGGGGAGCTGTTTTTT
TRBJ2-7 TRBD2 TRBV4-2 - CASSQGASGTGVEQYF TGTGCCAGCAGCCAAGGGGCTAGCGGGACGGGGGTCGAGCAGTACTTC
TRBJ2-3 - TRBV21-1 once CASSKEGGLAKADTQYF TGTGCCAGCAGCAAAGAGGGGGGACTAGCGAAGGCAGATACGCAGTATTTT
TRBJ2-7 TRBD2 TRBV30 - CAWRDPQGLAGNEQYF TGTGCCTGGAGGGACCCTCAAGGACTAGCGGGAAACGAGCAGTACTTC
TRBJ2-1 TRBD2 TRBV11-2 - CASRPGLAGDEQFF TGTGCCAGCAGACCCGGACTAGCGGGAGATGAGCAGTTCTTC
TRBJ1-4 - TRBV2 - CASRGTYATNEKLFF TGTGCCAGCAGGGGGACATATGCAACTAATGAAAAACTGTTTTTT
TRBJ1-5 TRBD1 TRBV15 - CATSRGGTGVGSNQPQHF TGTGCCACCAGCAGAGGAGGGACAGGGGTGGGAAGCAATCAGCCCCAGCATTTT
TRBJ2-1 TRBD2 TRBV6-4 - CASSLTGLAGAGSYNEQFF TGTGCCAGCAGCCTTACCGGGCTAGCGGGAGCCGGGTCCTACAATGAGCAGTTCTTC
TRBJ2-1 - TRBV3-1/TRBV3-2 - CASSRSGNEQFF TGTGCCAGCAGCCGTAGCGGCAATGAGCAGTTCTTC
TRBJ1-1 - TRBV6-5 - CASRRSGTEAFF TGTGCCAGCAGAAGATCGGGGACTGAAGCTTTCTTT
TRBJ1-2 - TRBV11-3 - CASSSWEGEEGGYTF TGTGCCAGCAGCTCCTGGGAAGGGGAAGAAGGCGGCTACACCTTC
TRBJ2-7 TRBD1 TRBV30 - CAWKTPGQSYEQYF TGTGCCTGGAAGACTCCGGGACAGTCCTACGAGCAGTACTTC